Each of the 27 T cell receptor beta chains below was sequenced from the same sample in a study of human T cells and chemical hapten exposure. From the RACE reads, TCRdb called clonotypes with MiXCR, one entry per CDR3 protein. The sample includes 110,000 to 150,000 distinct CDR3 sequences, about 11% of them seen just once. The time point here: patch test 2, 6 weeks after DPC sensitization. Treatment given: therapeutic diphenylcyclopropenone sensitization with weekly scalp DPC. Sequenced material: whole blood, taken in connection with sensitization to the hapten diphenylcyclopropenone (DPC). These receptor sequences come from a woman aged 45-65 years with alopecia areata. Some clones in this sample may be carry-over from other donors' samples.

The rearrangement links TRBV12-3 or TRBV12-4 to TRBJ1-1, with 8 positions matching TRBD1. V dropped 5 bases and J dropped 3; count of bases not matched to a gene: 5. The CDR3 has 14 residues. The CDR3 loop is CASSRTGIYTEAFF. CDR3 nucleotides: TGTGCCAGCAGTCGGACAGGGATTTACACTGAAGCTTTCTTT.

This clonotype occurred a few times. This chain uses TRBV7-2 with TRBJ2-3; a weak D match, TRBD1 (6 bases). Germline values: CDR1 SGHTA, CDR2 FQGNSA. Trimming stripped 5 bases from V and 2 bases from J, with 17 bases between. The CDR3 contains 16 residues. The CDR3, as DNA: TGTGCCAGCAGCCCGGGGCAGGGGTCTTTCACAGATACGCAGTATTTT. It yields the protein CASSPGQGSFTDTQYF.

The rearrangement joins TRBV6-1 to TRBJ2-2; TRBD1 matches at 7 bases. Unmatched junction bases numbered 10, after V lost 2 bases and J lost 7 bases. The V gene's germline CDR1 is MNHNS and CDR2 SASEGT. The CDR3 is 16 residues long. CDR3 residues: CASSEPSTGVGGELFF. The CDR3 nucleotides read TGTGCCAGCAGTGAACCCAGTACAGGGGTGGGCGGGGAGCTGTTTTTT.

This clonotype occurred many times. The rearrangement uses TRBV30 and TRBJ2-1, with TRBD1 as a possible D gene (6 bases). Germline assignment: CDR1 GTSNPN and CDR2 SVGIG (reference sequence). The CDR3 is 15 amino acids. V gave up 3 bases and J gave up 4 bases, with 16 bases separating them. CDR3: CAWRLMRGTYNEQFF. CDR3 nucleotides: TGTGCCTGGAGGCTGATGAGGGGGACATACAATGAGCAGTTCTTC.

This clonotype was detected a few times. This chain links TRBV29-1 with TRBJ2-4, with D tentatively TRBD2 (6 bases). Germline V gene data show CDR1 as SQVTM and CDR2 as ANQGSEA. The CDR3 loop spans 12 amino acids. Trimming stripped 7 bases from V and 6 bases from J, with 13 bases between. CDR3 sequence (DNA): TGCAGCGCCGTGACTAGTACAAACATTCAGTACTTC. Its protein product is CSAVTSTNIQYF.

The chain joins TRBV29-1 to TRBJ2-1; D is ambiguous. The CDR3 consists of 13 residues. Per the germline V gene, CDR1 is SQVTM and CDR2 is ANQGSEA. With 7 bases removed from V and 0 bases from J, the gap between germline ends came to 10 bases. DNA of the CDR3: TGCAGCGCACCCACGAGCTCCTACAATGAGCAGTTCTTC. This gives the protein CSAPTSSYNEQFF.

The chain couples TRBV5-5 to TRBJ1-1; D is possibly TRBD1 (6 bases). The CDR3 totals 14 residues. The germline CDR1 and CDR2 sequences are SGHKS and YYEKEE (reference sequence). Trimming took 2 bases from V and 1 from J, leaving 9 bases between them. Here the CDR3 DNA reads TGTGCCAGCAGCTTTTCAGGGGCGAACACTGAAGCTTTCTTT. This codes for CASSFSGANTEAFF.

This clonotype has just a few counts. The chain carries TRBV20-1 and TRBJ2-7, with 12 bases identical to TRBD1. This CDR3 comprises 15 residues. J gave up 4 bases and V 6 bases, and 10 bases lay outside the gene matches. Germline V gene lookup returns CDR1 DFQATT and CDR2 SNEGSKA (reference sequence). The CDR3 DNA follows: TGCAGTGCACAAGGGGTGGGACAGGGGGCTTACGAGCAGTACTTC. This gives the protein CSAQGVGQGAYEQYF.

With respect to this clonotype: This may stem from a read error, because a much larger clone lies one nucleotide away. V and J are TRBV6-6 and TRBJ2-7; maybe TRBD2 (5 bases). The CDR3 spans 16 residues. From germline, CDR1 is MNHNY and CDR2 SVGAGI (reference sequence). The CDR3 protein is CVSSPVGGLGSYEQYF. The CDR3 DNA is TGTGTCAGCAGTCCGGTAGGAGGTTTGGGGTCCTACGAGCAGTACTTC.

This clonotype was observed a few times. V usage is TRBV7-3 and J usage is TRBJ2-6; D gene uncertain. V was shortened by 5 bases and J by 0 bases, with 11 bases between the two germline ends. The CDR3 length is 16 residues. Germline loops: CDR1 SGHTA, CDR2 FQGTGA. CDR3 protein: CASSLGSFSGANVLTF. CDR3 sequence (DNA): TGTGCCAGCAGCCTGGGGTCCTTCTCTGGGGCCAACGTCCTGACTTTC.

This clonotype was detected ten times or more. The chain employs TRBV25-1 and TRBJ2-7, with TRBD2 matching over 8 bases. CDR3 size: 15 residues. Germline V lookup: CDR1 MGHDK, CDR2 SYGVNS. V dropped 3 bases and J dropped 4; count of bases not matched to a gene: 8. CDR3 bases: TGTGCCAGCAGTGATTTTACGACTAGCGCTTACGAGCAGTACTTC. It is translated as CASSDFTTSAYEQYF.

The genes are TRBV7-9 and TRBJ2-3; tentative D call: TRBD1 (7 bases). The CDR3 spans 14 residues. Trimming shortened V by 6 bases and J by 2 bases, and 12 bases separated the two germline ends. CDR1 SEHNR and CDR2 FQNEAQ come from the germline V gene (reference sequence). The CDR3 here is CASSPGGPTDTQYF. DNA of the CDR3: TGTGCCAGCAGTCCAGGGGGGCCCACAGATACGCAGTATTTT.

The sample holds many counts of this clonotype. The V and J genes are TRBV28 and TRBJ2-7, with D unresolved. Deletions cut 5 bases from V and 7 bases from J, with 12 bases between. Germline V gene data show CDR1 as MDHEN and CDR2 as SYDVKM. This CDR3 region has 12 residues. The CDR3: CASSQRVKEQYF. In DNA, the CDR3 is TGTGCCAGCAGTCAACGCGTTAAGGAGCAGTACTTC.

The chain joins TRBV10-2 to TRBJ1-1, with D possibly TRBD1 on 6 matching bases. Germline V gene data show CDR1 as WSHSY and CDR2 as SAAADI. This CDR3 spans 14 amino acids. Trimming removed 6 bases from V and 4 bases from J, with 15 bases in between. In nucleotides, the CDR3 is TGCGCCAGCAGCTCCGGTGGGGGCAGCACTGAAGCTTTCTTT. It yields the protein CASSSGGGSTEAFF.

There are a few counts of this clonotype. The genes are TRBV18 and TRBJ2-5, with D unclear. V was cut by 2 bases and J by 6 bases, with 7 bases left in between. Germline V CDR1 and CDR2: KGHSH, LQKENI. The CDR3 spans 12 residues. The CDR3 here is CASSPSRQTQYF. The CDR3 coding sequence is TGTGCCAGCTCACCAAGTAGGCAGACCCAGTACTTC.

The rearrangement links TRBV20-1 to TRBJ2-3; maybe TRBD1 (6 bases). Germline-derived CDR1 and CDR2 are DFQATT and SNEGSKA (reference sequence). The V end was cut by 6 bases, the J end by 2 bases, with 21 bases between. The CDR3 loop spans 16 amino acids. DNA of the CDR3: TGCAGTGCCCCAAAGGCAGGGGTTCGGAACACAGATACGCAGTATTTT. Translation gives CSAPKAGVRNTDTQYF.

In its sample, this clonotype was seen many times. The chain joins TRBV20-1 to TRBJ2-3; no reliable D call. With 3 bases removed from V and 0 bases from J, the gap between germline ends came to 7 bases. CDR1 and CDR2 from the germline V gene are DFQATT and SNEGSKA (reference sequence). The CDR3 sequence is 13 residues long. The CDR3 DNA follows: TGCAGTGCTAGGACTGCTAGCACAGATACGCAGTATTTT. Translation: CSARTASTDTQYF.

The V and J genes are TRBV10-1 and TRBJ2-1; 8 nucleotides align to TRBD1. After removal of 5 bases from V and 3 bases from J, the junction contained 3 bases not matched to a gene. Germline V lookup: CDR1 WNHNN, CDR2 SYGVQD (reference sequence). The CDR3 spans 14 residues. CDR3 region: CASSSGGFYNEQFF. The DNA for the CDR3 is TGCGCCAGCAGTTCAGGGGGCTTCTACAATGAGCAGTTCTTC.

This clonotype was seen a few times. The V call is TRBV24-1, the J call TRBJ2-2; the match to TRBD2 covers 14 bases. This CDR3 region has 18 residues. Trimming at V came to 6 bases and at J to 1 base, leaving 6 bases not matched to a gene. CDR1 and CDR2 from the germline V gene are KGHDR and SFDVKD. The CDR3 DNA reads TGTGCCACCAGTTTGGGAGGACTAGCGGGAGGGAACACCGGGGAGCTGTTTTTT. Translated, it gives CATSLGGLAGGNTGELFF.

The chain has TRBV29-1 and TRBJ2-5, with TRBD1 as a possible D gene (5 bases). This CDR3 has 11 amino acids. V was cut by 7 bases and J by 5 bases, with 11 bases left in between. Germline V gives CDR1 SQVTM, CDR2 ANQGSEA. The CDR3 loop reads CSGVPGETQYF. The CDR3 nucleotides are TGCAGCGGCGTACCAGGGGAGACCCAGTACTTC.

This clonotype was seen a few times. The chain links TRBV10-3 to TRBJ1-2, with D unresolved. V lost 4 bases and J lost 8, with 14 bases in between. This CDR3 spans 13 amino acids. The germline gives CDR1 ENHRY, CDR2 SYGVKD. CDR3 sequence reads: CAISGISAGGYTF. Written as DNA, the CDR3 is TGTGCCATCAGTGGGATCTCCGCGGGGGGCTACACCTTC.

This clonotype was seen many times. The chain joins TRBV7-8 to TRBJ2-1; tentative D call: TRBD2 (5 bases). Germline CDR1 SGHVS, CDR2 FQNEAQ. The germline V and J ends were trimmed by 4 bases and 2 bases, with 15 bases remaining between them. This CDR3 has 16 amino acids. CDR3 in DNA: TGTGCCAGCAGCTCCCCCAGCGGCGGTGCCTACAATGAGCAGTTCTTC. Encoded protein: CASSSPSGGAYNEQFF. Combining the CDR3 with reference TRBV7-8 and TRBJ2-1 gives the whole variable domain GAGVSQSPRYKVAKRGQDVALRCDPISGHVSLFWYQQALGQGPEFLTYFQNEAQLDKSGLPSDRFFAERPEGSVSTLKIQRTQQEDSAVYLCASSSPSGGAYNEQFFGPGTRLTVL.

Concerning this clonotype: This may stem from a read error, because a much larger clone lies one nucleotide away. It is unclear where the CDR3 begins or ends on the DNA, so no DNA is shown, and the CDR3 is as TCRdb lists it. The rearrangement links TRBV7-2 to TRBJ2-7; TRBD1 is the table's D call, not checked against the DNA. 14 amino acids form the CDR3, both terminal residues included. Germline V lookup: CDR1 SGHTA, CDR2 FQGNSA. The CDR3: CGSSSSTGSYEQYF.

This clonotype appeared a few times. V gene TRBV20-1 combines with J gene TRBJ2-1, with D unclear. The CDR3 is 16 residues long. Per germline, CDR1 DFQATT and CDR2 SNEGSKA (reference sequence). The V and J ends lost 0 bases and 3 bases respectively, with 15 bases between them. Here the CDR3 DNA reads TGCAGTGCTAGAGATCCCCGGCCGAGCCTCTACAATGAGCAGTTCTTC. This translates into CSARDPRPSLYNEQFF.

This clonotype has only a few counts. The rearrangement joins TRBV6-5 to TRBJ1-6; D gene ambiguous. The germline gives CDR1 MNHEY, CDR2 SVGAGI. Trimming removed 0 bases at V and 7 bases at J, with 7 bases between. This CDR3 is built from 14 residues. The CDR3 protein is CASSYSGRNSPLHF. CDR3 sequence (DNA): TGTGCCAGCAGTTACTCTGGACGGAATTCACCCCTCCACTTT.

This clonotype was picked up a small number of times. The chain couples TRBV28 to TRBJ2-3; tentatively, D is TRBD1 (6 bases). Germline V gene sequence: CDR1 MDHEN, CDR2 SYDVKM. The length of the CDR3 is 15 residues. Trimming pared 2 bases from V and 7 bases from J, leaving 16 bases between. The CDR3 spells CASSLTGQGTHTQYF. The CDR3 region has the DNA TGTGCCAGCAGTTTAACAGGGCAGGGGACACATACGCAGTATTTT.

V gene TRBV12-3 or TRBV12-4 combines with J gene TRBJ2-3; D perhaps matches TRBD2 (6 bases). Trimming left V 6 bases short and J 1 base short, with 14 bases between. There are 15 residues in the CDR3. In nucleotides, the CDR3 is TGTGCCAGCAGCCGCGGGGCTGAGGGCACAGATACGCAGTATTTT. Residues: CASSRGAEGTDTQYF.